This T cell receptor (beta chain) was found in a study of spatial heterogeneity in lung cancer. Study background: Consistent detection of more beta-chain than alpha-chain sequences was observed.

This sample's time point: sample taken at primary tumor resection. Unsorted whole RNA from tumor, nontumor lung or frozen PBMC underwent sequencing. The CDR3 sequence is 14 residues long. With 2 bases removed from V and 2 bases from J, the gap between germline ends came to 11 bases. Germline V gene sequence: CDR1 SGHRS, CDR2 YFSETQ. A unique molecular identifier was carried by every single TCR cDNA molecule. Using its own MiXCR run on the 5' RACE reads, TCRdb lists one record per CDR3 protein. Here the sample spans 100,000 to 110,000 distinct CDR3 sequences, 4.4% being singletons. This clonotype was counted many times. Its cognate antigen is unknown. General study results and limits: One measure, the expanded intratumoral alpha and beta TCR count, tracked tumor mutation counts.

V usage is TRBV5-1 and J usage is TRBJ2-7; TRBD1 is a possible D gene (5 bases). This TCR derives from a male donor with early-stage non-small cell lung cancer. This specimen was lung tumor tissue, taken at surgery. The CDR3 here is CASSLGATPYEQYF. The CDR3 DNA reads TGCGCCAGCAGCTTAGGGGCTACGCCCTACGAGCAGTACTTC.